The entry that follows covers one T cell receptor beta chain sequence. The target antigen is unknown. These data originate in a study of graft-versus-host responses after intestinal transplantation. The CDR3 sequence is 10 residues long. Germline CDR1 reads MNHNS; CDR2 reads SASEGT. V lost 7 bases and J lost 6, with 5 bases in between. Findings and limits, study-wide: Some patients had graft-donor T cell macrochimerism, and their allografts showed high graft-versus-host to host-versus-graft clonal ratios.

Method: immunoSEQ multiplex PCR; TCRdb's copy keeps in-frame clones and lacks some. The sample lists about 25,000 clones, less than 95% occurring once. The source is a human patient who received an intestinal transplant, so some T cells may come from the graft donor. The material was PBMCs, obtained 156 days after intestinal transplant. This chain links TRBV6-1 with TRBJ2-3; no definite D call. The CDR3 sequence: CASNVDTQYF. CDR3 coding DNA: TGTGCCAGCAACGTTGATACGCAGTATTTT.